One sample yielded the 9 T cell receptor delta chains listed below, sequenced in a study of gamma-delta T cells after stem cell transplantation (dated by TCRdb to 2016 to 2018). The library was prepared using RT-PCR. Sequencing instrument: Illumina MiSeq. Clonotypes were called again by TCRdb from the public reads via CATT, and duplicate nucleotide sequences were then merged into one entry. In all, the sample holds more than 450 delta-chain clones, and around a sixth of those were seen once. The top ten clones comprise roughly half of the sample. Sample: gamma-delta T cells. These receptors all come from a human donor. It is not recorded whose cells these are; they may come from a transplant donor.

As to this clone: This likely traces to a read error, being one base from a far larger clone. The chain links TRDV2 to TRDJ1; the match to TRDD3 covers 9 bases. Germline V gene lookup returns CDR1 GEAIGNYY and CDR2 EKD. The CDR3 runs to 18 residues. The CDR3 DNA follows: TGTGCCCGTGACTCCCTACTGGGGGACCCCTCGTACACCGATAAACTCATCTTT. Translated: CARDSLLGDPSYTDKLIF.

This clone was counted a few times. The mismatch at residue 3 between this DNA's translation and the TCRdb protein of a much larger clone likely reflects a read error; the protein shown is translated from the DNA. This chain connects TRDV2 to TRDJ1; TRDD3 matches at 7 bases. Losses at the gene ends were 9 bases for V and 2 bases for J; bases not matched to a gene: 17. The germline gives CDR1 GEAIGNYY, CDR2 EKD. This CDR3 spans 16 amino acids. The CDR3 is CASDTVGDKRTDKLIF. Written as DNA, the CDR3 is TGTGCCAGCGACACCGTCGGGGATAAAAGAACCGATAAACTCATCTTT.

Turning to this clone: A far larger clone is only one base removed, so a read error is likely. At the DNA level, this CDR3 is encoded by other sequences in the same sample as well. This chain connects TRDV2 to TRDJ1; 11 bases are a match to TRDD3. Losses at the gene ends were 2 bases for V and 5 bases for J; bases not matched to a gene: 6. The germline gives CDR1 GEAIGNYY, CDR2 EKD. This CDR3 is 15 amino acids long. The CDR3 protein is CACDSLGDTGDKLIF. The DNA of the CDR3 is TGTGCCTGTGACAGCCTGGGGGATACTGGTGATAAACTCATCTTT.

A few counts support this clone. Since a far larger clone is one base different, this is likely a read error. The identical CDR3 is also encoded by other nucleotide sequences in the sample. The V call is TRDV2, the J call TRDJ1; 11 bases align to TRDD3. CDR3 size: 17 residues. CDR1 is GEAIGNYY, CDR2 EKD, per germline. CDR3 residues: CACDTVTSGGYYDKLIF. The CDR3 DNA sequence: TGCGCCTGTGACACCGTAACGTCTGGGGGATACTACGATAAACTCATCTTT.

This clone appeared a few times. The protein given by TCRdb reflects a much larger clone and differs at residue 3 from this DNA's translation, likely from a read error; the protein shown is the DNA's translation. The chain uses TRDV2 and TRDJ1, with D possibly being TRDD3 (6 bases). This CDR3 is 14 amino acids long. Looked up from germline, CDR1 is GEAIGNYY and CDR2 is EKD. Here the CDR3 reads CAYDPWGNTDKLIF. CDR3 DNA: TGTGCCTATGACCCCTGGGGAAACACCGATAAACTCATCTTT.

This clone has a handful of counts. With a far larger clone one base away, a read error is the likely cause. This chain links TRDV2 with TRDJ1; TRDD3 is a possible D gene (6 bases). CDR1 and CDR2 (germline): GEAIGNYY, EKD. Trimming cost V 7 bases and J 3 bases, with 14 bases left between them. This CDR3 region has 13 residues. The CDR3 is CACFRIQADKLIF. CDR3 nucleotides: TGTGCCTGCTTTCGGATACAGGCCGATAAACTCATCTTT.

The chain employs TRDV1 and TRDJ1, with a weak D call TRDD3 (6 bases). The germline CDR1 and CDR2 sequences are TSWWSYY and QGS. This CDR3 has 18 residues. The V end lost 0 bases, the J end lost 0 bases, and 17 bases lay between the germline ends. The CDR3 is CALGELRGGGGYTDKLIF. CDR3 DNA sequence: TGTGCTCTTGGGGAACTTCGTGGTGGGGGGGGCTACACCGATAAACTCATCTTT.

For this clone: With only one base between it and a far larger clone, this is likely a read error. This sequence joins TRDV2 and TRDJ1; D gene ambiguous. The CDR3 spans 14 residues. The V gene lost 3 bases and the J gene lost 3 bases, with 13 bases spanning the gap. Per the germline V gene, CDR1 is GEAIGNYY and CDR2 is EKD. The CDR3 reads CACDPVGQADKLIF. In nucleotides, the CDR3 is TGTGCCTGTGACCCCGTGGGCCAAGCCGATAAACTCATCTTT.

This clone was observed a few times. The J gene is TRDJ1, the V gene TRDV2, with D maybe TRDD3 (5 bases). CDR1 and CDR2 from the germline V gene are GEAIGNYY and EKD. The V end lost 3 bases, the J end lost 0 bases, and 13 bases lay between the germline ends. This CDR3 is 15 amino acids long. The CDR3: CACDALLAYTDKLIF. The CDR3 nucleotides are TGTGCCTGTGACGCTTTACTGGCGTACACCGATAAACTCATCTTT.